Shown below are 14 T cell receptor beta chains from a single sample sequenced in a study of blood T cell repertoires in COVID-19. TCRdb's copy holds only in-frame clones and misses some; the assay was immunoSEQ multiplex PCR. The data contain around 100,000 clones, around four fifths of them singletons. Sequencing used peripheral blood. The receptors come from a man between 65 and 85 years old with active or convalescent COVID-19.

This clone was seen once. The chain combines TRBV4-3 with TRBJ2-3, with 9 bases lining up with TRBD2. J lost 4 bases, V lost 4 bases, and 15 bases had no gene match. CDR3 length: 18 residues. Germline CDR1 reads LGHNA; CDR2 reads YSLEER. DNA of the CDR3: TGCGCCAGCAGCCCTTACTTAGCGGGGGAAAAGCGAGCAGATACGCAGTATTTT. The encoded protein is CASSPYLAGEKRADTQYF.

The chain combines TRBV6-2 or TRBV6-3 with TRBJ2-7; D ambiguous. V was cut by 2 bases and J by 5 bases, with 7 bases left in between. The CDR3 covers 12 residues. Germline values: CDR1 MNHEY, CDR2 SVGEGT. The CDR3 coding sequence is TGTGCCAGCAGTTACGGAGTCAACGAGCAGTACTTC. Its translation: CASSYGVNEQYF.

This clone was seen a few times. The rearrangement joins TRBV7-8 to TRBJ1-2; TRBD1 matches at 7 bases. The germline V gene encodes CDR1 SGHVS and CDR2 FQNEAQ. The CDR3 totals 18 residues. J was trimmed by 3 bases and V by 5 bases; bases with no gene match: 18. The CDR3 nucleotides read TGTGCCAGCAGCCCCCCCCCGCCCACAGGGGATTTCGACTATGGCTACACCTTC. This encodes CASSPPPPTGDFDYGYTF.

The genes are TRBV10-1 and TRBJ2-1, with a possible D match to TRBD2 (6 bases). The ends were cut back, 5 bases at V and 0 bases at J, with 17 bases in the middle. Germline values: CDR1 WNHNN, CDR2 SYGVQD (reference sequence). The CDR3 is 17 amino acids. In DNA, the CDR3 is TGCGCCAGCAGTCCGATTTTCAGCGGGTGCTCCTACAATGAGCAGTTCTTC. Amino acid sequence: CASSPIFSGCSYNEQFF.

The chain has TRBV4-1 and TRBJ1-1; TRBD1 might be the D (5 bases). Trimming cost V 0 bases and J 8 bases, with 13 bases left between them. From germline, CDR1 is MGHRA and CDR2 YSYEKL. The CDR3 spans 14 residues. CDR3 bases: TGCGCCAGCAGCCAAGAGGGGGGTGACGGAGAAGCTTTCTTT. It is translated as CASSQEGGDGEAFF.

The rearrangement links TRBV25-1 to TRBJ1-6; TRBD1 might be the D (6 bases). There are 16 residues in the CDR3. V lost 2 bases and J 5 bases, leaving 13 bases between the germline ends. CDR1 and CDR2 (germline): MGHDK, SYGVNS. The CDR3 DNA reads as TGTGCCAGCAGTGAACCGGGGGGCGGCCATAATTCACCCCTCCACTTT. Its translation: CASSEPGGGHNSPLHF. The entire variable domain, with the rest obtained from reference TRBV25-1 and TRBJ1-6, is as follows: EADIYQTPRYLVIGTGKKITLECSQTMGHDKMYWYQQDPGMELHLIHYSYGVNSTEKGDLSSESTVSRIRTEHFPLTLESARPSHTSQYLCASSEPGGGHNSPLHFGNGTRLTVT.

J is TRBJ2-1 and V is TRBV10-3; TRBD2 aligns across 11 bases. The trim removed 11 bases at V and 6 bases at J, leaving 6 bases unmatched. Germline V gene data show CDR1 as ENHRY and CDR2 as SYGVKD. The CDR3 is 13 residues long. CDR3 sequence: CALLAGEGNEQFF. The CDR3 DNA sequence: TGTGCCCTACTAGCGGGAGAGGGCAATGAGCAGTTCTTC.

The chain uses TRBV18 and TRBJ1-1; D is possibly TRBD1 (5 bases). The CDR3 has 15 residues. V gave up 0 bases and J gave up 8 bases, with 16 bases separating them. Germline V gene sequence: CDR1 KGHSH, CDR2 LQKENI. The CDR3 here is CASSPPGPNQGEAFF. In nucleotides, the CDR3 is TGTGCCAGCTCACCACCGGGGCCTAACCAAGGGGAAGCTTTCTTT.

This sequence joins TRBV10-3 and TRBJ2-7, with 10 bases that match TRBD2. CDR1 is ENHRY and CDR2 is SYGVKD in the germline V gene. CDR3 length: 15 residues. The V gene end was trimmed by 3 bases and the J gene end by 3 bases; junction bases not matched to a gene: 5. CDR3 nucleotides: TGTGCCATCAGTGATCGTAGCGGGAGGAACTACGAGCAGTACTTC. Protein: CAISDRSGRNYEQYF.

This chain links TRBV19 with TRBJ2-1; maybe TRBD2 (6 bases). The V end lost 6 bases, the J end lost 12 bases, and 21 bases lay between the germline ends. Germline CDR1 and CDR2: LNHDA and SQIVND (reference sequence). This CDR3 contains 14 residues. DNA for the CDR3: TGTGCCAGTAGCACCTTAGGAGGGGCGCGGGTGCAGTTCTTC. This translates into CASSTLGGARVQFF.

This chain uses TRBV2 with TRBJ2-7; D is unclear. The CDR3 runs to 14 residues. Germline CDR1 is SNHLY and CDR2 is FYNNEI. Between the trimmed V and J ends, which lost 1 base and 0 bases, there was a span of 7 bases. The CDR3 coding sequence is TGTGCCAGCAGTGAAGGGCCCTTCTCCTACGAGCAGTACTTC. This encodes CASSEGPFSYEQYF.

This chain uses TRBV19 with TRBJ2-1; D is possibly TRBD2 (7 bases). V lost 1 base and J 5 bases, leaving 12 bases between the germline ends. The CDR3 contains 15 residues. Germline CDR1 is LNHDA and CDR2 is SQIVND (reference sequence). CDR3 region: CASSIVGGLHNEQFF. CDR3 nucleotides: TGTGCCAGTAGTATAGTGGGGGGGCTCCACAATGAGCAGTTCTTC.

This clone was recorded once. The genes are TRBV21-1 and TRBJ1-6; the table's D gene call, TRBD1, was not cross checked with the DNA. TRBV21-1 corresponds to a pseudogene. The CDR3 has 15 residues. The CDR3, as DNA: TGTGCCAGCAGCACCCGGGACAGGGTTTATTCACCCCTCCACTTT. This encodes CASSTRDRVYSPLHF.

The chain combines TRBV4-1 with TRBJ2-3; 9 bases align to TRBD2. There are 16 residues in the CDR3. V shed 3 bases and J 2 bases; nucleotides not matched to a gene: 6. CDR1 and CDR2 (germline): MGHRA, YSYEKL. The CDR3 loop reads CASSHPGLASTDTQYF. The CDR3, as DNA: TGCGCCAGCAGCCACCCGGGACTAGCCTCCACAGATACGCAGTATTTT.